Listed below are T cell receptor beta chains from one sample, sequenced in a study of cytomegalovirus exposure and HLA in healthy donors. Produced via immunoSEQ multiplex PCR; TCRdb's table is partial and in-frame only. The table has 150,000 or so clones, around 77% seen once. Material: PBMCs. The receptors shown here come from a woman aged 45-60 years in good health and CMV-seropositive. The CDR3 runs from the conserved cysteine through the conserved F or W. The order of the fields is clone size, J gene, D gene, V gene, CDR3 protein, CDR3 DNA. A D gene is named only where the DNA matches it firmly. Clone size is given for some rows only: seen once, a few or many times, or a class if the clone is expanded.

>.|TRBJ2-5|TRBD2|TRBV18
CASSPRLQRGAQETQYF
TGTGCCAGCTCACCACGGTTACAGCGGGGGGCGCAAGAGACCCAGTACTTC
>.|TRBJ2-7|.|TRBV19
CASSIGYEQYF
TGTGCCAGTAGTATAGGCTACGAGCAGTACTTC
>.|TRBJ2-1|.|TRBV7-9
CASSFVPGLKLGEQFF
TGTGCCAGCAGCTTCGTTCCGGGACTCAAGTTAGGGGAGCAGTTCTTC
>.|TRBJ2-7|.|TRBV11-2
CASSLRSSSYEQYF
TGTGCCAGCAGCCTTCGTTCGAGCTCCTACGAGCAGTACTTC
>.|TRBJ2-3|.|TRBV5-4
CASSQGRGSGTDTQYF
TGTGCCAGCAGCCAGGGGAGAGGGTCAGGCACAGATACGCAGTATTTT
>.|TRBJ1-2|TRBD1|TRBV6-6
CASSATGAYGYTF
TGTGCCAGCAGTGCGACAGGGGCCTATGGCTACACCTTC
>.|TRBJ1-1|TRBD1|TRBV6-5
CASTHTGGTEAFF
TGTGCCAGCACCCATACAGGGGGCACTGAAGCTTTCTTT
>.|TRBJ1-3|.|TRBV6-6
CASSAQGTFLGNTIYF
TGTGCCAGCAGTGCACAGGGTACTTTTCTCGGAAACACCATATATTTT
>few|TRBJ2-7|TRBD2|TRBV4-2
CASSQVAGAGYEQYF
TGTGCCAGCAGCCAAGTCGCGGGAGCCGGCTACGAGCAGTACTTC
>.|TRBJ1-3|.|TRBV2
CASSKDRISSGNTIYF
TGTGCCAGCAGTAAAGACAGGATAAGCTCTGGAAACACCATATATTTT
>.|TRBJ2-1|TRBD2|TRBV19
CASKGTSGGGAYNEQFF
TGTGCCAGCAAAGGGACTAGCGGGGGGGGAGCCTACAATGAGCAGTTCTTC
>few|TRBJ2-7|TRBD1|TRBV5-1
CASSPIRDRVFEQYF
TGCGCCAGCAGCCCTATCCGGGACAGGGTATTCGAGCAGTACTTC
>.|TRBJ2-5|TRBD1|TRBV6-5
CASSSDRGGETQYF
TGTGCCAGCAGTTCCGACAGGGGGGGGGAGACCCAGTACTTC
>few|TRBJ1-2|.|TRBV7-2
CASSQRRQSYGYTF
TGTGCCAGCAGCCAGAGAAGACAGAGCTATGGCTACACCTTC